The 19 T cell receptor beta chains below come from one sample, sequenced in a study of blood T cell repertoires in COVID-19. Sequenced by immunoSEQ multiplex PCR; TCRdb stores in-frame clones only, minus some. The sample lists about 150,000 clones, 79% occurring once. Sequencing input: PBMCs or T cells enriched from blood (not recorded which). These receptors were collected from a woman in her 70s in a cohort exposed to, infected with or recovered from COVID-19 (not recorded which).

Here the CDR3 reads CASSMTFNYGYTF. In DNA form, the CDR3 reads TGTGCCAGTAGTATGACATTTAACTATGGCTACACCTTC. This rearrangement joins TRBV19 to TRBJ1-2; D call uncertain. Germline CDR1 reads LNHDA; CDR2 reads SQIVND (reference sequence). Trimming took off 3 bases at V and 1 base at J, with 6 bases between the two ends. This CDR3 region has 13 residues.

Here the CDR3 DNA reads TGTGCCACCAGTGATTTACGGACTAGCGGGAGCAATGAGCAGTTCTTC. Protein sequence: CATSDLRTSGSNEQFF. The chain couples TRBV24-1 to TRBJ2-1; 13 nucleotides agree with TRBD2. The CDR3 has 16 amino acids. CDR1 and CDR2 (germline): KGHDR, SFDVKD. With 1 base clipped from V and 6 bases from J, the junction kept 2 bases outside the gene matches.

V gene TRBV19 combines with J gene TRBJ2-7; tentative D call: TRBD1 (5 bases). This CDR3 comprises 14 residues. The germline V gene encodes CDR1 LNHDA and CDR2 SQIVND (reference sequence). Deletions cut 8 bases from V and 2 bases from J, with 16 bases between. The CDR3 DNA reads TGTGCCAGTGGACCACGGACACGGACCTACGAGCAGTACTTC. Its translation: CASGPRTRTYEQYF.

The rearrangement joins TRBV28 to TRBJ1-5; perhaps TRBD1 as D (6 bases). V was cut by 0 bases and J by 0 bases, with 9 bases left in between. The germline V gene has CDR1 MDHEN and CDR2 SYDVKM. This CDR3 is 16 amino acids long. The DNA of the CDR3 is TGTGCCAGCAGTTTATGGAGGACAGATAGCAATCAGCCCCAGCATTTT. Protein sequence: CASSLWRTDSNQPQHF.

The rearrangement uses TRBV28 and TRBJ2-7; 7 positions agree with TRBD1. The CDR3 consists of 14 residues. J lost 7 bases, V lost 8 bases, and 14 bases had no gene match. Germline CDR1 and CDR2: MDHEN and SYDVKM. CDR3: CASYHREPGGEQYF. CDR3 nucleotide sequence: TGTGCCAGCTACCACAGGGAGCCAGGGGGAGAGCAGTACTTC.

This clone was seen a handful of times. The chain has TRBV9 and TRBJ2-1, with TRBD1 identical over 7 bases. CDR1 and CDR2 (germline): SGDLS, YYNGEE. The CDR3 has 14 residues. V trimming: 4 bases; J trimming: 4 bases; junction bases outside the gene matches: 5. The CDR3 region has the DNA TGTGCCAGCAGCCTTGACAGGGTATACAATGAGCAGTTCTTC. Translated, it gives CASSLDRVYNEQFF.

V and J are TRBV3-1 (or the pseudogene TRBV3-2) and TRBJ1-3; tentative D call: TRBD1 (6 bases). This CDR3 has 16 amino acids. CDR1 and CDR2 (germline): LGHDT, YNNKEL (reference sequence). Trimming shortened V by 0 bases and J by 2 bases, and 11 bases separated the two germline ends. CDR3 in DNA: TGTGCCAGCAGCCAAGAATGGGAGGGGGCTGGAAACACCATATATTTT. It yields the protein CASSQEWEGAGNTIYF.

This rearrangement joins TRBV5-4 to TRBJ1-1, with D perhaps matching TRBD1 (5 bases). CDR1 is SGHNT, CDR2 YYREEE, per germline (reference sequence). This CDR3 contains 13 residues. V was pared by 0 bases and J by 4 bases, with 7 bases between. CDR3 in amino acids: CASSLAGFTEAFF. The CDR3 coding sequence is TGTGCCAGCAGCTTGGCAGGGTTCACTGAAGCTTTCTTT.

The rearrangement uses TRBV7-2 and TRBJ1-2; 8 nucleotides agree with TRBD1. The V gene's germline CDR1 is SGHTA and CDR2 FQGNSA. This CDR3 spans 16 amino acids. Unmatched junction bases numbered 10, after V lost 1 base and J lost 6 bases. The CDR3 reads CASSLEFYVTGDGYTF. The CDR3 region has the DNA TGTGCCAGCAGCTTAGAGTTCTACGTGACAGGGGATGGCTACACCTTC.

The V gene is TRBV11-2, the J gene TRBJ1-1; no definite D call. Trimming shortened V by 5 bases and J by 0 bases, and 13 bases separated the two germline ends. The V gene's germline CDR1 is SGHAT and CDR2 FQNNGV. This CDR3 spans 15 amino acids. Here the CDR3 reads CASSQSLSLNTEAFF. The DNA of the CDR3 is TGTGCCAGCAGCCAAAGCCTGTCCCTGAACACTGAAGCTTTCTTT. The full variable domain, with the rest looked up from reference TRBV11-2 and TRBJ1-1, is EAGVAQSPRYKIIEKRQSVAFWCNPISGHATLYWYQQILGQGPKLLIQFQNNGVVDDSQLPKDRFSAERLKGVDSTLKIQPAKLEDSAVYLCASSQSLSLNTEAFFGQGTRLTVV.

The chain has TRBV7-9 and TRBJ2-7, with TRBD1 identical over 7 bases. CDR3 size: 13 residues. Looked up from germline, CDR1 is SEHNR and CDR2 is FQNEAQ (reference sequence). Trimming cost V 6 bases and J 7 bases; bases outside gene matches: 9. The DNA of the CDR3 is TGTGCCAGCAGACCTACAGGGGCTAATGAGCAGTACTTC. Translating it yields CASRPTGANEQYF. Complete variable domain (other parts from reference TRBV7-9 and TRBJ2-7): DTGVSQNPRHKITKRGQNVTFRCDPISEHNRLYWYRQTLGQGPEFLTYFQNEAQLEKSRLLSDRFSAERPKGSFSTLEIQRTEQGDSAMYLCASRPTGANEQYFGPGTRLTVT.

The chain joins TRBV6-5 to TRBJ2-5; TRBD2 agrees at 9 bases. Looked up from germline, CDR1 is MNHEY and CDR2 is SVGAGI. The CDR3 length is 16 residues. V dropped 4 bases and J dropped 5; count of bases not matched to a gene: 11. CDR3 sequence (DNA): TGTGCCAGCAGTTCCACCATCTCCGGGACTAGCGAGACCCAGTACTTC. Amino acid sequence: CASSSTISGTSETQYF.

The chain's CDR3 is CASSPGGPTDTQYF. The CDR3 nucleotides read TGTGCCAGCAGCCCAGGGGGGCCGACAGATACGCAGTATTTT. The chain uses TRBV28 and TRBJ2-3, with a tentative D call TRBD1 (7 bases). Germline V gene sequence: CDR1 MDHEN, CDR2 SYDVKM. This CDR3 contains 14 residues. Deletions cut 6 bases from V and 3 bases from J, with 13 bases between. The whole variable domain, remainder taken from reference TRBV28 and TRBJ2-3, is DVKVTQSSRYLVKRTGEKVFLECVQDMDHENMFWYRQDPGLGLRLIYFSYDVKMKEKGDIPEGYSVSREKKERFSLILESASTNQTSMYLCASSPGGPTDTQYFGPGTRLTVL.

Remarks on this clone: Within the sample, other DNA sequences also encode this same CDR3. The chain recombines TRBV11-3 with TRBJ2-1; 7 nucleotides match TRBD2. CDR1 SGHNT and CDR2 YENEEA come from the germline V gene. The CDR3 is made up of 13 amino acids. V trimming: 0 bases; J trimming: 8 bases; junction bases outside the gene matches: 1. The CDR3 region has the DNA TGTGCCAGCAGCTTAGAGGGGGGGGATGAGCAGTTCTTC. The encoded protein is CASSLEGGDEQFF. Full variable domain (missing parts from reference TRBV11-3 and TRBJ2-1): EAGVVQSPRYKIIEKKQPVAFWCNPISGHNTLYWYLQNLGQGPELLIRYENEEAVDDSQLPKDRFSAERLKGVDSTLKIQPAELGDSAVYLCASSLEGGDEQFFGPGTRLTVL.

The CDR3 is CASRRLAGVETQYF. CDR3 DNA: TGTGCCAGCAGGAGACTAGCGGGAGTTGAGACCCAGTACTTC. This chain uses TRBV27 with TRBJ2-5; 12 bases map to TRBD2. V dropped 6 bases and J dropped 5; count of bases not matched to a gene: 4. This CDR3 region has 14 residues. Germline V CDR1 and CDR2: MNHEY, SMNVEV (reference sequence).

The rearrangement links TRBV28 to TRBJ1-5, with D tentatively TRBD1 (6 bases). The CDR3 is 15 residues long. Germline assignment: CDR1 MDHEN and CDR2 SYDVKM. V was clipped by 3 bases and J by 2 bases, with 11 bases between them. The CDR3 bases are TGTGCCAGCAGTTTGGGGGCTCAGGGCAATCAGCCCCAGCATTTT. This gives the protein CASSLGAQGNQPQHF. The whole variable domain, remainder taken from reference TRBV28 and TRBJ1-5, is DVKVTQSSRYLVKRTGEKVFLECVQDMDHENMFWYRQDPGLGLRLIYFSYDVKMKEKGDIPEGYSVSREKKERFSLILESASTNQTSMYLCASSLGAQGNQPQHFGDGTRLSIL.

The V call is TRBV7-2, the J call TRBJ1-1, with 8 bases identical to TRBD1. This CDR3 contains 16 residues. Trimming cost V 5 bases and J 4 bases; bases outside gene matches: 12. Germline CDR1 is SGHTA and CDR2 is FQGNSA. CDR3 bases: TGTGCCAGCAGCCCCTTACAGGGGGTTGATCGCACTGAAGCTTTCTTT. Encoded protein: CASSPLQGVDRTEAFF.

This clone occurred a few times. In DNA form, the CDR3 reads TGTGCCACCGAGGGACAGAATAACTATGGCTACACCTTC. It is translated as CATEGQNNYGYTF. This chain uses TRBV6-6 with TRBJ1-2, with 7 bases identical to TRBD1. The CDR3 runs to 13 residues. The junction had 6 bases not matched to a gene; V was cut back by 10 bases and J by 1 base. CDR1 is MNHNY and CDR2 is SVGAGI in the germline V gene (reference sequence).

J is TRBJ2-7 and V is TRBV4-3, with D perhaps matching TRBD2 (6 bases). V lost 1 base, J lost 1 base, and 17 bases lay in between. Germline V CDR1 and CDR2: LGHNA, YSLEER. The CDR3 runs 17 residues. The CDR3 nucleotides read TGCGCCAGCAGCCAAGGGGTAGTCGGACTAACGTCCTACGAGCAGTACTTC. Amino acids: CASSQGVVGLTSYEQYF.